This T cell receptor (beta chain) emerged from a study of naive and memory T cell subsets. Study-wide results and limits: Naive repertoires, especially CD8, held a few larger clonotypes, possibly memory cells re-expressing CD45RA.

The beta constant-region primer was an equimolar mix of two oligonucleotides covering TRBC1 and TRBC2. Nested alpha and beta constant-region primers with the SP2 primer drove four PCR rounds on ligated cDNA. The cDNA 3' end received a ligated single-stranded oligonucleotide carrying the SP2 primer and a 12-nucleotide UMI. MiXCR, run by TCRdb on the UMI-ligation and nested PCR reads, gives a single entry per CDR3 protein. The top ten hold around 0.63% of the sample, which has about 140,000 distinct CDR3 sequences, 15% to 20% seen once. Trimming took 3 bases from V and 6 from J, leaving 12 bases between them. The CDR3 consists of 13 residues. Germline CDR1 and CDR2: SGDLS and YYNGEE. At least ten counts were recorded for this clonotype. The target antigen is unknown.

Sequencing was carried out using naive CD8+ T cells from blood. The clonotype comes from a human donor in good health. This chain links TRBV9 with TRBJ1-1; D is unresolved. CDR3 DNA: TGTGCCAGCAGCGGGGCGGGCGCCTCTGAAGCTTTCTTT. It yields the protein CASSGAGASEAFF.